This T cell receptor beta chain comes out of a study of T cell responses to AZD1222 COVID-19 vaccine (dated by TCRdb to the early 2020s). Turning to the overall study: A total of about 230 trial participants underwent TCR sequencing, of whom about 210 received two doses of AZD1222 and around 26 received two doses of the MenACWY control vaccine. Trial participants were enrolled by age into subgroups of 18-55, 56-69 and 70-plus years, and around 150, 28 and 57 TCR-sequenced participants, respectively, were included in these subgroups. Beyond this particular receptor, the publication reports: No day 14 peak-response samples were available, so repertoires were characterized only after the peak T cell response. Only five to seven AZD1222 recipients were SARS-CoV-2 seropositive at baseline, limiting conclusions about previously exposed vaccinees. The 56-69-year group was small, and its depth increase did not reach significance, likely because of low power. Most participants were white British and females outnumbered males, and the authors suggested that clonal diversity may have been underestimated. The vaccine-associated CD4 TCRs covered the entire spike protein, and the dominant responses fell in regions 160-218 and 743-854. A significant rise in spike-specific TCR breadth and depth was observed after two AZD1222 doses relative to day 0 and relative to MenACWY recipients. Nearly half of unique spike-specific TCRs reportedly recognized epitopes outside regions mutated in the B.1.351 and B.1.1.7 variants.

As to this clone: Its antigen remains unidentified. The input lacks base qualities; no much larger clone sits a single base away.

The CDR3 regions of human TCRbeta chains were analyzed by immunosequencing. Processing in the source paper ran as follows. Repertoire TCRs were checked for matches against a reference library of SARS-CoV-2-specific TCRs that had been generated using the MIRA antigen-specificity platform. Breadth was defined as the fraction of unique TCRs that were SARS-CoV-2-associated, and depth was defined as the fraction of total T cells that were SARS-CoV-2-associated. Using the MIRA data, each spike-specific TCR was mapped to the spike region that the TCR reacts to and placed in a CD4 or CD8 class. Log10-transformed breadth and depth values were compared by one-way ANOVA with Sidak's multiple comparisons tests. TCRdb holds this immuneACCESS table with in-frame rearrangements only. Some clones are missing; in checked studies, unresolved V genes explain under half, and the rest has no known cause. That table furnishes V, J and clone size, whereas the DNA furnished D and trimming. The sample table holds more than 100,000 clones, of which 80% to 95% were seen once. The ten top clones hold around 1.9% of the sample.

V drops 6 bases and J drops 0 bases, leaving 12 bases in between. Sequences SGHVS (CDR1) and FQNEAQ (CDR2) are obtained from the germline V gene. Reading from cysteine to phenylalanine, the CDR3 counts 15 amino acids. The kept DNA is CDR3 alone, 45 bases in frame from the first base. The sample's time point label, decoded: about 28 days (+/-7) after the second vaccine dose. AZD1222 recipients with second doses at about 4 weeks or about 12 weeks were pooled, because spike-specific TCR depth and breadth did not differ between schedules. The vaccinee samples were drawn from two UK trials, COV001 and COV002, one of which was a single-blind randomized controlled phase 2/3 trial testing AZD1222 (ChAdOx1 nCoV-19) in healthy adults. Trial participant PBMC samples were collected at day 0 and day 28 after the second dose for TCRbeta chain sequencing.

The V and J genes are TRBV7-8 and TRBJ2-1; possibly the D gene is TRBD2, per 6 matching bases. The origin of this receptor is an adult who received the AZD1222 COVID-19 vaccine. This specimen was peripheral blood, taken 28 days after the second AZD1222 dose. The CDR3 is CASSRRGPSYNEQFF. In nucleotides, the sequence is TGTGCCAGCAGTAGGAGGGGACCCTCCTACAATGAGCAGTTCTTC.